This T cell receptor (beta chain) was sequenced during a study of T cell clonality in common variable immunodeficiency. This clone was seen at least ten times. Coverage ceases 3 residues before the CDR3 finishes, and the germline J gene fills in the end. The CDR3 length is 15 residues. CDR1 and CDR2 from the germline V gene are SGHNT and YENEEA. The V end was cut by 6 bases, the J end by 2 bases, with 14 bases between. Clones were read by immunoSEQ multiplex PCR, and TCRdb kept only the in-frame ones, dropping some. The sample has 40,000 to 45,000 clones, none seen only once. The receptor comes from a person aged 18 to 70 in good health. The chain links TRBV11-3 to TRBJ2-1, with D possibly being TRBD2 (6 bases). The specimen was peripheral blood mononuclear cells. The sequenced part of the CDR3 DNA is TGTGCCAGCAGTTATGGACTATCCCCCTACAATGAG. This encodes CASSYGLSPYNE. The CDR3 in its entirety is CASSYGLSPYNEQFF.